This T cell receptor beta chain comes out of a study of cytomegalovirus exposure and HLA in healthy donors. Study outcomes and limitations: According to an earlier analysis, most TCR beta V segments yielded productive rearrangements about 90% or about 30% of the time. Presence/absence comparisons presumed near-even sequencing depth among donors.

The PCR made use of 60 Vbeta and 13 Jbeta primers. Generated by immunoSEQ multiplex PCR, the TCRdb table keeps only in-frame clones and is missing some. The sample yields about 140,000 clones, of which the top ten take up 2% to 2.5%. As for this clone: The antigen is not known.

The receptor comes from a woman younger than 30 in good health and CMV-seronegative. Sequenced material: PBMCs.

CDR3 in amino acids: CASSLRQSNQPQHF. CDR3 nucleotides: TGTGCCAGCAGCCTAAGACAGTCCAATCAGCCCCAGCATTTT. This rearrangement joins TRBV5-6 to TRBJ1-5; the D gene is possibly TRBD1 (5 bases). The V and J ends lost 4 bases and 3 bases respectively, with 11 bases between them. There are 14 residues in the CDR3. The germline CDR1 and CDR2 sequences are SGHDT and YYEEEE.